This T cell receptor (beta chain) is drawn from a study of blood T cell repertoires in COVID-19 (TCRdb year 2020). For context, the study as a whole: The collaborator samples originated in the United States, Italy and Spain and spanned the acute and convalescent phases of COVID-19. The prospective study material was composed of cDNA or gDNA derived from T cells, B-cell-depleted T cells, or PBMCs. Deeply sampled blood TCRbeta repertoires from subjects exposed to, actively infected with, or recovered from COVID-19 were included in the dataset. A freely available public database, intended as a resource for researchers studying the immune response to SARS-CoV-2, is where the repertoires were released. The samples were drawn from two sources: the first 160 participants of the ongoing ImmuneRACE study, and about 1,300 subjects contributed by 6 global collaborators. Nearly every sample came with metadata listing a de-identified subject ID, COVID-19 status, age in years and sex. Where HLA class I and class II types were available, the types were taken from metadata supplied by the sample provider, not from assay-based typing.

What the research found in general, with its limitations: Clinical and demographic metadata were provided uncurated, with the amount varying by source and participant.

This clone was recorded a few times. The clone's antigen remains unknown. No base-level quality is on record; no much larger clone is a single base apart. The CDR3 has 12 amino acids, counting the end cysteine and phenylalanine. The retained sequence is limited to the CDR3, 36 bases, with the frame set at the first base. From the germline V gene, CDR1 is MDHEN and CDR2 is SYDVKM. A distance of 11 bases separates the germline ends of V and J, which lose 8 bases and 5 bases respectively. TCRbeta CDR3 regions were amplified from genomic DNA using the immunoSEQ Assay, a bias-controlled multiplex PCR. Regarding the original processing steps: Nucleated cell counts per sample were estimated from amplification of reference gene primers within the assay. Sequence reads were collapsed and filtered to measure the absolute abundance of every unique TCRbeta CDR3 rearrangement. Productive Simpson clonality was computed per sample as the square root of Simpson's diversity index over productive rearrangements. Drawn from immuneACCESS, this table holds only the in-frame rearrangements with V and J called that TCRdb kept. Clones are partly lost; checked studies trace under half to an unresolved V gene and leave the rest unexplained. That table gives V, J and clone size, and the DNA gave D and trimming. Across this sample there are 140,000 or so clones, with over 80% seen only once. Jointly, the top ten make up around 9% of the sample.

One collaborating source in Seattle enrolled patients during active infection and followed them longitudinally through the course of disease. Whole blood was collected in K2EDTA tubes by collaborating institutions according to the institutions' own protocols. For TCRbeta analysis, collaborators shipped samples in one of three forms: frozen whole blood, isolated PBMCs, or DNA extracted from either of those sample types. The sample taken for sequencing was peripheral blood. This chain is built from TRBV28 and TRBJ2-3; there is no confident call for the D gene. This sequence originates from a man aged 30 to 45 with COVID-19, enrolled during active disease. The nucleotide sequence reads TGTGCCAGCTCCCCTAATCTAGATACGCAGTATTTT. This gives the protein CASSPNLDTQYF.